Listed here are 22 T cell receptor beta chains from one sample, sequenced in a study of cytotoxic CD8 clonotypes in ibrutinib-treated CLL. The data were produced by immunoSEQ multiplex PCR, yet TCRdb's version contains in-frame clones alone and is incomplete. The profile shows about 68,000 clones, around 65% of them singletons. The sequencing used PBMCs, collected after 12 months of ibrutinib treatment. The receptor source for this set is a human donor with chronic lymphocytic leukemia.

CDR3 residues: CASSPLSVKGGEQFF. As DNA, the CDR3 is TGCGCCAGCAGCCCGCTCTCGGTAAAGGGGGGTGAGCAGTTCTTC. This chain connects TRBV4-3 to TRBJ2-1; perhaps D is TRBD1 or TRBD2 (6 bases each). The CDR3 totals 15 residues. V shed 4 bases and J shed 9 bases, with 19 bases lying between them. The germline gives CDR1 LGHNA, CDR2 YSLEER.

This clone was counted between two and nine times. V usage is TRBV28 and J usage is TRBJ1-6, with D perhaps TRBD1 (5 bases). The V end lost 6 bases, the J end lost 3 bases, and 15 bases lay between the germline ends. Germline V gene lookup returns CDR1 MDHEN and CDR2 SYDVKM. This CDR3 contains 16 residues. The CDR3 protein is CASRAGQGRYNSPLHF. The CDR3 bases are TGTGCCAGCAGGGCGGGGCAGGGTCGCTATAATTCACCCCTCCACTTT.

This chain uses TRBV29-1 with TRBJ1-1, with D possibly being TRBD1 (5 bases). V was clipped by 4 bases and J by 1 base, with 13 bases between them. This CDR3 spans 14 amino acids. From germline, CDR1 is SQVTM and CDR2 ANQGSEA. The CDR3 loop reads CSVGAGRPNTEAFF. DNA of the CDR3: TGCAGCGTTGGGGCGGGGCGGCCGAACACTGAAGCTTTCTTT.

In nucleotides, the CDR3 is TGTGCCAGCAGCCCATCGGACGGGTACTATGGCTACACCTTC. It yields the protein CASSPSDGYYGYTF. V gene TRBV7-2 combines with J gene TRBJ1-2; D uncertain. V was cut by 5 bases and J by 3 bases, with 13 bases left in between. Germline CDR1 SGHTA, CDR2 FQGNSA. This CDR3 spans 14 amino acids. Complete variable domain (other parts from reference TRBV7-2 and TRBJ1-2): GAGVSQSPSNKVTEKGKDVELRCDPISGHTALYWYRQSLGQGLEFLIYFQGNSAPDKSGLPSDRFSAERTGGSVSTLTIQRTQQEDSAVYLCASSPSDGYYGYTFGSGTRLTVV.

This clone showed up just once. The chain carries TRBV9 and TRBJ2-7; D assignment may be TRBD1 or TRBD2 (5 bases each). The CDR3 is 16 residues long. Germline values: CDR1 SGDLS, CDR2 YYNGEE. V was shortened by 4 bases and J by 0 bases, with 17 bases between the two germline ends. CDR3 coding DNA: TGTGCCAGCAGCCCACACCCTCGGGGCGTCTCCTACGAGCAGTACTTC. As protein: CASSPHPRGVSYEQYF.

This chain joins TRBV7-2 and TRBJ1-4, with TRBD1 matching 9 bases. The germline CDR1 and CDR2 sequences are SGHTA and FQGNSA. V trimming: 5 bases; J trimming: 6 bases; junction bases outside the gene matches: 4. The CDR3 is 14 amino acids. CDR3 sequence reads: CASSTGDRDEKLFF. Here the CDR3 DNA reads TGTGCCAGCAGCACGGGGGACAGGGATGAAAAACTGTTTTTT.

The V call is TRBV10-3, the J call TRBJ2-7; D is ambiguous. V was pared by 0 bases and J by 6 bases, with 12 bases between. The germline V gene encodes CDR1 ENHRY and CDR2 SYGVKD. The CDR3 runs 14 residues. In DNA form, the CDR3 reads TGTGCCATCAGTGAGTCAGGGTCCGTCCCCGAGCAGTACTTC. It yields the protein CAISESGSVPEQYF.

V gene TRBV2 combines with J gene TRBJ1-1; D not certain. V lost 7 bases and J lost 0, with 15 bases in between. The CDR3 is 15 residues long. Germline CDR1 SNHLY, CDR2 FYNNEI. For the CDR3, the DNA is TGTGCCAGCATTCGCACGGAGGTGCTGAACACTGAAGCTTTCTTT. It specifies CASIRTEVLNTEAFF.

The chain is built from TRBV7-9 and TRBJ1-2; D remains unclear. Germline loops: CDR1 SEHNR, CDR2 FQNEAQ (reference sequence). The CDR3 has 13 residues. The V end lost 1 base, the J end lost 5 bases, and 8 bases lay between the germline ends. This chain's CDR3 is CASSLEAQYGYTF. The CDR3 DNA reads TGTGCCAGCAGCTTAGAGGCACAATATGGCTACACCTTC.

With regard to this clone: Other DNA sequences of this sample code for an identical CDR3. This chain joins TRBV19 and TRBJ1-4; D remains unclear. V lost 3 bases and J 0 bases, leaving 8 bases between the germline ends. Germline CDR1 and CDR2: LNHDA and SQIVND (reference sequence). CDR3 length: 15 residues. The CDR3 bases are TGTGCCAGTAGTATCGGCGGCGCAACTAATGAAAAACTGTTTTTT. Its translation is CASSIGGATNEKLFF.

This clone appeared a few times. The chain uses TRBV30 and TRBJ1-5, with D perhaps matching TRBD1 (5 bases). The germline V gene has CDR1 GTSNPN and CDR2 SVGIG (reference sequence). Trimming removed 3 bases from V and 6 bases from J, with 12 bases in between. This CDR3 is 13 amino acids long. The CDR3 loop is CAWSREGPQPQHF. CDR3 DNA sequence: TGTGCCTGGAGCCGCGAGGGGCCTCAGCCCCAGCATTTT. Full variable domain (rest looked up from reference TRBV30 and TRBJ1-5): SQTIHQWPATLVQPVGSPLSLECTVEGTSNPNLYWYRQAAGRGLQLLFYSVGIGQISSEVPQNLSASRPQDRQFILSSKKLLLSDSGFYLCAWSREGPQPQHFGDGTRLSIL.

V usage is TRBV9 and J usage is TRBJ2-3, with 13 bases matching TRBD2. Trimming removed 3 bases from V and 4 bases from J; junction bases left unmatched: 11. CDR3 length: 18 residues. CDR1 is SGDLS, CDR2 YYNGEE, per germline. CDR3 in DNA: TGTGCCAGCAGCGCCCCACGGACTAGCGGGAGTATATCAGATACGCAGTATTTT. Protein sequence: CASSAPRTSGSISDTQYF.

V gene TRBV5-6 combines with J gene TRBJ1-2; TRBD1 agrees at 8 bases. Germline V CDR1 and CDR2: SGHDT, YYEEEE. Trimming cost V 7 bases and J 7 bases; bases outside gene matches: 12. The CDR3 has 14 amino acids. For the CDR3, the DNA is TGTGCCAGCCGGCTTCGGACAGGGACGGGTGGCTACACCTTC. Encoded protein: CASRLRTGTGGYTF.

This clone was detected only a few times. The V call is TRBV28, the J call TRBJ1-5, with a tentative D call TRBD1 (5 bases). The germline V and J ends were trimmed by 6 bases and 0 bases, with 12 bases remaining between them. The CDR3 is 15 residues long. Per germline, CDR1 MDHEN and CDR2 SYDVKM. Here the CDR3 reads CASRNRRYSNQPQHF. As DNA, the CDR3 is TGTGCCAGCAGGAACAGGAGATATAGCAATCAGCCCCAGCATTTT.

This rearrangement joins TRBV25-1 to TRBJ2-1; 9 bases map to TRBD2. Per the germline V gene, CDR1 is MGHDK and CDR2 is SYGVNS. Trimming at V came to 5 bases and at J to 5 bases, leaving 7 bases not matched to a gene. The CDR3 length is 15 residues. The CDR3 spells CASSSATSGNNEQFF. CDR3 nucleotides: TGTGCCAGCAGTTCGGCGACTAGCGGTAACAATGAGCAGTTCTTC.

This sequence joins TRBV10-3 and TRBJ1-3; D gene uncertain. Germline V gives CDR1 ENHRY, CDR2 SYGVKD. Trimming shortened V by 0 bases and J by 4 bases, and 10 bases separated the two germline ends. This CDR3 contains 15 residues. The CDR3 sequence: CAISESSRLGNTIYF. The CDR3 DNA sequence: TGTGCCATCAGTGAGTCGAGCAGGTTAGGAAACACCATATATTTT.

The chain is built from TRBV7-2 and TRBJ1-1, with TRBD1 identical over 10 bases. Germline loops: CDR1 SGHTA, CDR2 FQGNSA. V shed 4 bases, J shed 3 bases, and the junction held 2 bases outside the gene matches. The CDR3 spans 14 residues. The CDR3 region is CASSWDRGYTEAFF. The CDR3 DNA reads TGTGCCAGCAGCTGGGACAGGGGCTACACTGAAGCTTTCTTT.

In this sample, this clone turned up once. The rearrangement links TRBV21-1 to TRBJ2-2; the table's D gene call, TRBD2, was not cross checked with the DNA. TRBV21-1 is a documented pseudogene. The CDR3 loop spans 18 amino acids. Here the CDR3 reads CASSTSYVAGGGTGELFF. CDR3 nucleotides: TGTGCCAGCAGCACCAGTTATGTAGCGGGGGGTGGCACCGGGGAGCTGTTTTTT.

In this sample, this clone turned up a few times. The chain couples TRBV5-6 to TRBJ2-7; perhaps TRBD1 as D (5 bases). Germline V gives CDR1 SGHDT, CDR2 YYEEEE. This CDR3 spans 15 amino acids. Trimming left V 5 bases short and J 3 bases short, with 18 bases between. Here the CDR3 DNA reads TGTGCCAGCAGGCTTCGAGGACACTCCTTCTACGAGCAGTACTTC. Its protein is CASRLRGHSFYEQYF.

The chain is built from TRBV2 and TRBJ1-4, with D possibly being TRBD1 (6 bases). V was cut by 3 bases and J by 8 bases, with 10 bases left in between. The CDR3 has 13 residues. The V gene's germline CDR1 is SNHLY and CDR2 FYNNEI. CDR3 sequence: CASSEQGYEKLFF. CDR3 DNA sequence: TGTGCCAGCAGTGAGCAGGGGTACGAAAAACTGTTTTTT.

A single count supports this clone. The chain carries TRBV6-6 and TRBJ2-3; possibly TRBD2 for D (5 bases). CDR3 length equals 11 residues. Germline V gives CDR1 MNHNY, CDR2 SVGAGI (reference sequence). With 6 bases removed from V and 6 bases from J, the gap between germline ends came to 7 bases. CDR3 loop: CASRRTDTQYF. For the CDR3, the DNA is TGTGCCAGCAGGCGGACTGATACGCAGTATTTT.

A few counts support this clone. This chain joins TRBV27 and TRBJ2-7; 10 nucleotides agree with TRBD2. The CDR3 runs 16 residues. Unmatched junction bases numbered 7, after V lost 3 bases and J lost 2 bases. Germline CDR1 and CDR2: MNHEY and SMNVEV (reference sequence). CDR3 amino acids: CASSLSSGGGPYEQYF. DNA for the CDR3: TGTGCCAGCAGTTTGTCAAGCGGGGGGGGACCCTACGAGCAGTACTTC.